The 15 T cell receptor beta chains below all came from one sample that was sequenced in a study of T cell responses to AZD1222 COVID-19 vaccine. Measured with immunoSEQ multiplex PCR; TCRdb has only the in-frame clones, and not every one. The table includes 170,000 or so clones, 90% detected once. The starting material was peripheral blood, obtained on day 0 of AZD1222 vaccination. All receptors come from an adult in good health.

This rearrangement joins TRBV7-2 to TRBJ1-4, with TRBD1 matching 11 bases. V lost 1 base and J lost 8; bases outside the gene matches: 3. From germline, CDR1 is SGHTA and CDR2 FQGNSA. CDR3 length: 15 residues. In nucleotides, the CDR3 is TGTGCCAGCAGCTTAGGGACAGGGGGCTGGGAAAAACTGTTTTTT. It specifies CASSLGTGGWEKLFF.

The rearrangement joins TRBV27 to TRBJ1-2; possibly TRBD1 for D (5 bases). This CDR3 is built from 18 residues. CDR1 and CDR2 (germline): MNHEY, SMNVEV (reference sequence). Trimming removed 2 bases at V and 4 bases at J, with 23 bases between. The CDR3 region is CASSLTWDANTVRYGYTF. DNA for the CDR3: TGTGCCAGCAGTTTAACTTGGGACGCGAATACGGTCCGCTATGGCTACACCTTC.

This chain connects TRBV10-3 to TRBJ1-5, with a possible D match to TRBD1 (5 bases). Germline CDR1 is ENHRY and CDR2 is SYGVKD. There are 14 residues in the CDR3. Between the trimmed V and J ends, which lost 8 bases and 3 bases, there was a span of 14 bases. The CDR3 DNA reads TGTGCCATCGGGACTGGGGGGAACAATCAGCCCCAGCATTTT. Its translation: CAIGTGGNNQPQHF.

This rearrangement joins TRBV11-2 to TRBJ2-2; possibly TRBD1 for D (5 bases). The CDR3 contains 15 residues. The germline V gene has CDR1 SGHAT and CDR2 FQNNGV. Trimming took off 3 bases at V and 7 bases at J, with 15 bases between the two ends. The CDR3 bases are TGTGCCAGCAGCTTGGCCCGCTGGGGCGACGGGGAGCTGTTTTTT. Protein: CASSLARWGDGELFF.

This chain links TRBV5-4 with TRBJ2-1; TRBD2 is a possible D gene (6 bases). The V end lost 5 bases, the J end lost 9 bases, and 12 bases lay between the germline ends. Germline V gene data show CDR1 as SGHNT and CDR2 as YYREEE (reference sequence). The CDR3 has 12 amino acids. This CDR3 is CASRQPGSEQFF. CDR3 coding DNA: TGTGCCAGCAGACAACCCGGGAGTGAGCAGTTCTTC.

In this sample, this clone turned up a few times. The chain links TRBV19 to TRBJ1-4; D uncertain. Germline V gene lookup returns CDR1 LNHDA and CDR2 SQIVND (reference sequence). The CDR3 sequence is 15 residues long. V was cut by 3 bases and J by 8 bases, with 16 bases left in between. This CDR3 reads CASSIYPRTNEKLFF. The CDR3 coding sequence is TGTGCCAGTAGTATCTACCCCCGGACCAACGAAAAACTGTTTTTT.

This chain connects TRBV7-2 to TRBJ1-6; 9 positions match TRBD1. The ends lost 5 bases at V and 6 bases at J; junction bases unmatched: 5. Germline CDR1 SGHTA, CDR2 FQGNSA. This CDR3 comprises 15 residues. The CDR3 nucleotides are TGTGCCAGCAGCCCACCGGGACAGGGTAATTCACCCCTCCACTTT. This encodes CASSPPGQGNSPLHF.

The V gene is TRBV7-8, the J gene TRBJ2-2; D is possibly TRBD1 (6 bases). The CDR3 is 16 amino acids. The germline V gene encodes CDR1 SGHVS and CDR2 FQNEAQ. Trimming shortened V by 1 base and J by 5 bases, and 14 bases separated the two germline ends. The CDR3 bases are TGTGCCAGCAGCTTAGAGGGCAGGGGAAGAACCGGGGAGCTGTTTTTT. Its protein product is CASSLEGRGRTGELFF.

This chain connects TRBV5-5 to TRBJ1-2; a weak D match, TRBD1 (6 bases). V dropped 2 bases and J dropped 3 bases, with 14 bases sitting between them. The CDR3 extends over 15 amino acids. Germline assignment: CDR1 SGHKS and CDR2 YYEKEE (reference sequence). The DNA for the CDR3 is TGTGCCAGCAGCTTTGGACAGTCAAAAGACTATGGCTACACCTTC. Its protein product is CASSFGQSKDYGYTF.

This chain joins TRBV18 and TRBJ2-2; 8 nucleotides match TRBD1. With 8 bases clipped from V and 3 bases from J, the junction kept 8 bases outside the gene matches. The CDR3 is 15 residues long. Germline lookup yields CDR1 KGHSH and CDR2 LQKENI. CDR3: CASTAGQGDTGELFF. The CDR3 nucleotides are TGTGCCAGCACTGCAGGACAGGGTGACACCGGGGAGCTGTTTTTT. Combining the CDR3 with reference TRBV18 and TRBJ2-2 gives the whole variable domain NAGVMQNPRHLVRRRGQEARLRCSPMKGHSHVYWYRQLPEEGLKFMVYLQKENIIDESGMPKERFSAEFPKEGPSILRIQQVVRGDSAAYFCASTAGQGDTGELFFGEGSRLTVL.

The chain employs TRBV11-3 and TRBJ2-5, with TRBD1 matching 8 bases. V shed 5 bases, J shed 4 bases, and the junction held 9 bases outside the gene matches. Germline-derived CDR1 and CDR2 are SGHNT and YENEEA. The CDR3 runs to 15 residues. For the CDR3, the DNA is TGTGCCAGCAGCCCCGGACAGGGAGGAGGAGAGACCCAGTACTTC. It codes for CASSPGQGGGETQYF.

The V gene is TRBV5-1, the J gene TRBJ1-2, with D possibly matching TRBD1 (6 bases). This CDR3 has 14 amino acids. Germline CDR1 reads SGHRS; CDR2 reads YFSETQ. The V gene lost 3 bases and the J gene lost 0 bases, with 9 bases spanning the gap. CDR3 DNA: TGCGCCAGCAGCTCAGGGGACACTAACTATGGCTACACCTTC. This encodes CASSSGDTNYGYTF. Full variable domain (rest looked up from reference TRBV5-1 and TRBJ1-2): KAGVTQTPRYLIKTRGQQVTLSCSPISGHRSVSWYQQTPGQGLQFLFEYFSETQRNKGNFPGRFSGRQFSNSRSEMNVSTLELGDSALYLCASSSGDTNYGYTFGSGTRLTVV.

The chain has TRBV11-2 and TRBJ1-2; D call uncertain. CDR3 size: 15 residues. The ends were cut back, 5 bases at V and 8 bases at J, with 21 bases in the middle. The V gene's germline CDR1 is SGHAT and CDR2 FQNNGV. This CDR3 is CASSPIRVTPPGYTF. The CDR3 coding sequence is TGTGCCAGCAGCCCTATTCGGGTCACCCCCCCCGGCTACACCTTC.

The rearrangement links TRBV4-2 to TRBJ1-2; D is perhaps TRBD1 (6 bases). The CDR3 totals 15 residues. Trimming stripped 0 bases from V and 2 bases from J, with 10 bases between. CDR1 LGHNA and CDR2 YNFKEQ come from the germline V gene. The CDR3 reads CASSQEQGSNYGYTF. CDR3 bases: TGTGCCAGCAGCCAAGAGCAGGGGAGCAACTATGGCTACACCTTC.

The chain joins TRBV7-8 to TRBJ1-1; 7 bases fit TRBD1. From germline, CDR1 is SGHVS and CDR2 FQNEAQ. CDR3 length: 13 residues. The J segment lost 1 base and the V segment lost 5 bases, leaving 1 base of the junction unmatched. The CDR3 DNA follows: TGTGCCAGCAGCGGGACAGCGAACACTGAAGCTTTCTTT. This encodes CASSGTANTEAFF.